This entry lists 20 T cell receptor beta chains sequenced from one sample in a study of T cells in localized non-small cell lung cancer. TCRdb keeps only in-frame clones here, not all; method: immunoSEQ multiplex PCR. The table lists 60,000 to 65,000 clones, roughly 88% of them singletons. The sequenced sample was peripheral blood, obtained before any cancer treatment. These receptors came from a woman aged 35 to 69 with stage I lung adenocarcinoma.

This sequence joins TRBV30 and TRBJ1-1; tentatively, D is TRBD1 (5 bases). V was pared by 3 bases and J by 8 bases, with 13 bases between. There are 12 residues in the CDR3. Germline V gene data show CDR1 as GTSNPN and CDR2 as SVGIG (reference sequence). The CDR3 coding sequence is TGTGCCTGGAGCCCCCGGACATCAGAAGCTTTCTTT. Its protein is CAWSPRTSEAFF.

The chain has TRBV11-2 and TRBJ1-2, with D maybe TRBD1 (5 bases). The length of the CDR3 is 16 residues. Germline-derived CDR1 and CDR2 are SGHAT and FQNNGV. V was shortened by 3 bases and J by 2 bases, with 16 bases between the two germline ends. The CDR3 DNA sequence: TGTGCCAGCAGCTTGACCGAGTCGGAGGGGAACTATGGCTACACCTTC. Encoded protein: CASSLTESEGNYGYTF.

The chain combines TRBV27 with TRBJ2-3; D is ambiguous. The CDR3 runs to 12 residues. Germline V lookup: CDR1 MNHEY, CDR2 SMNVEV (reference sequence). V was pared by 6 bases and J by 0 bases, with 4 bases between. CDR3 amino acids: CASSPSTDTQYF. DNA of the CDR3: TGTGCCAGCAGCCCGAGCACAGATACGCAGTATTTT.

This clone was seen a few times. The chain carries TRBV5-1 and TRBJ1-6, with 7 nucleotides matching TRBD1. Germline CDR1 and CDR2: SGHRS and YFSETQ. This CDR3 region has 17 residues. V was pared by 1 base and J by 5 bases, with 9 bases of the junction left unmatched. The CDR3 coding sequence is TGCGCCAGCAGCTTGACAGGGGAGGTTCGTAATAATTCACCCCTCCACTTT. Its translation: CASSLTGEVRNNSPLHF. Together with reference TRBV5-1 and TRBJ1-6, the CDR3 gives the full variable domain: KAGVTQTPRYLIKTRGQQVTLSCSPISGHRSVSWYQQTPGQGLQFLFEYFSETQRNKGNFPGRFSGRQFSNSRSEMNVSTLELGDSALYLCASSLTGEVRNNSPLHFGNGTRLTVT.

The chain uses TRBV10-3 and TRBJ2-1; D unresolved. The germline CDR1 and CDR2 sequences are ENHRY and SYGVKD. The V gene lost 4 bases and the J gene lost 5 bases, with 15 bases spanning the gap. This CDR3 has 15 residues. The CDR3 DNA is TGTGCCATCAGTGGTGGCGGTAGCCCCCACAATGAGCAGTTCTTC. This gives the protein CAISGGGSPHNEQFF.

The chain carries TRBV11-3 and TRBJ2-5, with TRBD1 matching over 8 bases. CDR3 length equals 14 residues. V lost 6 bases to trimming and J lost 5 bases; unmatched junction nucleotides: 8. CDR1 and CDR2 from the germline V gene are SGHNT and YENEEA. In DNA form, the CDR3 reads TGTGCCAGCAGTCCAGGGGGCTTCTCTGAGACCCAGTACTTC. The encoded protein is CASSPGGFSETQYF. Looking up the rest from reference TRBV11-3 and TRBJ2-5 gives the full variable domain: EAGVVQSPRYKIIEKKQPVAFWCNPISGHNTLYWYLQNLGQGPELLIRYENEEAVDDSQLPKDRFSAERLKGVDSTLKIQPAELGDSAVYLCASSPGGFSETQYFGPGTRLLVL.

The gene calls are TRBV28 and TRBJ1-4; TRBD1 aligns across 7 bases. Germline V gene lookup returns CDR1 MDHEN and CDR2 SYDVKM. Losses at the gene ends were 1 base for V and 5 bases for J; bases not matched to a gene: 10. The CDR3 consists of 17 residues. CDR3 in DNA: TGTGCCAGCAGTTTATTTGGAACCGGGACAGAGAATGAAAAACTGTTTTTT. Translation: CASSLFGTGTENEKLFF. Full variable domain (rest looked up from reference TRBV28 and TRBJ1-4): DVKVTQSSRYLVKRTGEKVFLECVQDMDHENMFWYRQDPGLGLRLIYFSYDVKMKEKGDIPEGYSVSREKKERFSLILESASTNQTSMYLCASSLFGTGTENEKLFFGSGTQLSVL.

The rearrangement joins TRBV4-1 to TRBJ2-5; D is perhaps TRBD2 (5 bases). The CDR3 spans 14 residues. The V end lost 0 bases, the J end lost 4 bases, and 9 bases lay between the germline ends. CDR1 is MGHRA and CDR2 is YSYEKL in the germline V gene. CDR3 sequence reads: CASSQEWRLETQYF. As DNA, the CDR3 is TGCGCCAGCAGCCAAGAATGGAGGTTAGAGACCCAGTACTTC.

The V gene is TRBV6-5, the J gene TRBJ1-1; 7 bases align to TRBD1. Unmatched junction bases numbered 4, after V lost 5 bases and J lost 7 bases. Germline lookup yields CDR1 MNHEY and CDR2 SVGAGI. The CDR3 spans 12 residues. CDR3 protein: CASSDRTGEAFF. The CDR3 coding sequence is TGTGCCAGCAGTGACCGGACAGGTGAAGCTTTCTTT.

In this sample, this clone turned up once. The rearrangement uses TRBV27 and TRBJ2-7; perhaps TRBD1 as D (5 bases). V was clipped by 2 bases and J by 2 bases, with 10 bases between them. Germline assignment: CDR1 MNHEY and CDR2 SMNVEV (reference sequence). The CDR3 contains 14 residues. The CDR3 protein is CASSLRGPPYEQYF. The CDR3 DNA follows: TGTGCCAGCAGTTTAAGGGGTCCCCCCTACGAGCAGTACTTC.

V is TRBV7-9 and J is TRBJ1-3; weak D call: TRBD1 (5 bases). V was shortened by 3 bases and J by 0 bases, with 9 bases between the two germline ends. The CDR3 has 15 amino acids. Looked up from germline, CDR1 is SEHNR and CDR2 is FQNEAQ (reference sequence). The CDR3 sequence: CASSLNRNSGNTIYF. CDR3 nucleotide sequence: TGTGCCAGCAGCTTGAACAGGAACTCTGGAAACACCATATATTTT.

V usage is TRBV10-3 and J usage is TRBJ1-5, with D possibly being TRBD1 (6 bases). Looked up from germline, CDR1 is ENHRY and CDR2 is SYGVKD. The CDR3 is 13 residues long. V lost 9 bases and J 5 bases, leaving 14 bases between the germline ends. This CDR3 reads CAIRETGDQPQHF. The CDR3 nucleotides read TGTGCCATTAGGGAGACAGGCGATCAGCCCCAGCATTTT.

J is TRBJ1-1 and V is TRBV6-6, with 10 bases that match TRBD1. With 4 bases clipped from V and 6 bases from J, the junction kept 8 bases outside the gene matches. CDR1 and CDR2 (germline): MNHNY, SVGAGI (reference sequence). The CDR3 is 15 residues long. The CDR3 sequence: CASSSGDRGVPEAFF. The CDR3 bases are TGTGCCAGCAGTTCCGGGGACAGGGGAGTCCCTGAAGCTTTCTTT.

There are a few counts of this clone. This chain joins TRBV9 and TRBJ2-6, with D unclear. The CDR3 loop spans 13 amino acids. Germline V gene sequence: CDR1 SGDLS, CDR2 YYNGEE. V lost 4 bases and J 1 base, leaving 3 bases between the germline ends. DNA for the CDR3: TGTGCCAGCAGCCAATCTGGGGCCAACGTCCTGACTTTC. This sequence encodes CASSQSGANVLTF.

This chain connects TRBV2 to TRBJ2-5; D might be TRBD1 (5 bases). The V end lost 7 bases, the J end lost 3 bases, and 18 bases lay between the germline ends. The CDR3 runs 15 residues. Germline CDR1 is SNHLY and CDR2 is FYNNEI. The CDR3: CASNGLWGHEETQYF. The CDR3 bases are TGTGCCAGCAACGGCCTGTGGGGCCATGAAGAGACCCAGTACTTC.

The chain combines TRBV18 with TRBJ1-2; D might be TRBD1 (5 bases). V lost 5 bases to trimming and J lost 8 bases, with 18 bases between them. The V gene's germline CDR1 is KGHSH and CDR2 LQKENI. The length of the CDR3 is 14 residues. The CDR3 loop is CASSTSGTGQGYTF. In DNA form, the CDR3 reads TGTGCCAGCTCAACCTCCGGGACCGGGCAGGGCTACACCTTC.

The chain recombines TRBV10-2 with TRBJ2-5; D possibly corresponds to TRBD2 (5 bases). CDR1 and CDR2 from the germline V gene are WSHSY and SAAADI. This CDR3 region has 13 residues. V was clipped by 0 bases and J by 4 bases, with 6 bases between them. CDR3 coding DNA: TGCGCCAGCAGTGAGTCGGCGGGAGAGACCCAGTACTTC. Protein product: CASSESAGETQYF.

The chain links TRBV6-1 to TRBJ1-1; D call uncertain. Trimming removed 1 base at V and 4 bases at J, with 13 bases between. Germline V gene data show CDR1 as MNHNS and CDR2 as SASEGT. The CDR3 runs 15 residues. The CDR3 DNA reads TGTGCCAGCAGTGAAGGAGCGAACGCGCGCACTGAAGCTTTCTTT. Translating gives CASSEGANARTEAFF.

V and J are TRBV19 and TRBJ1-5; no firm D call. The CDR3 loop spans 13 amino acids. V dropped 7 bases and J dropped 2 bases, with 9 bases sitting between them. Germline V gene sequence: CDR1 LNHDA, CDR2 SQIVND (reference sequence). The CDR3 DNA reads as TGTGCCAGTACCTTCTTTGGCAATCAGCCCCAGCATTTT. This translates into CASTFFGNQPQHF.

V is TRBV9 and J is TRBJ2-2; D call uncertain. Trimming stripped 0 bases from V and 1 base from J, with 10 bases between. There are 16 residues in the CDR3. CDR1 SGDLS and CDR2 YYNGEE come from the germline V gene. CDR3: CASSVDPILNTGELFF. For the CDR3, the DNA is TGTGCCAGCAGCGTAGATCCAATACTGAACACCGGGGAGCTGTTTTTT. The full variable domain, completed using reference TRBV9 and TRBJ2-2, is DSGVTQTPKHLITATGQRVTLRCSPRSGDLSVYWYQQSLDQGLQFLIQYYNGEERAKGNILERFSAQQFPDLHSELNLSSLELGDSALYFCASSVDPILNTGELFFGEGSRLTVL.